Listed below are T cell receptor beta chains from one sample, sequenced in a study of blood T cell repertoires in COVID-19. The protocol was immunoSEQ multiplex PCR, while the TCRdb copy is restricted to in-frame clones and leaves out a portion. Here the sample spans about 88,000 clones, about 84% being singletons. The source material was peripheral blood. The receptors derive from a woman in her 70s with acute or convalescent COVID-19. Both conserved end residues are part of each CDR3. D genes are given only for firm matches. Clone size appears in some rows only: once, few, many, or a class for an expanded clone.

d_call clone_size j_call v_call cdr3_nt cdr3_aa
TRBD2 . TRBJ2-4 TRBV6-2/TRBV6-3 TGTGCCAGCAGTTTTCCGACTAGCGGGGGGGCGGAAGCCAAAAACATTCAGTACTTC CASSFPTSGGAEAKNIQYF
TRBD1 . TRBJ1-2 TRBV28 TGTGCCAGCAGTTTACCGCGACAGGGTGATGGCTATGGCTACACCTTC CASSLPRQGDGYGYTF
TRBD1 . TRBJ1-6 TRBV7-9 TGTGCCAGCGGGAGGGACTTCGGGACAGGTGCCTCACCCCTCCACTTT CASGRDFGTGASPLHF
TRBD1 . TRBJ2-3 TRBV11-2 TGTGCCAGCAGCCCGGGACAGAGAACAGATACGCAGTATTTT CASSPGQRTDTQYF
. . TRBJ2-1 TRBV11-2 TGTGCCAGCAGCTTTCGCGGGGTCTCCTACAATGAGCAGTTCTTC CASSFRGVSYNEQFF
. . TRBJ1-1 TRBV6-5 TGTGCCAGCAGTTACTCGGTGTCGGGGGGGACTGAAGCTTTCTTT CASSYSVSGGTEAFF
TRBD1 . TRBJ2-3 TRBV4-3 TGCGCCAGCAGCCAAGATGGCGGGACAGGGTTCACAGATACGCAGTATTTT CASSQDGGTGFTDTQYF
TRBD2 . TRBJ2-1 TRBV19 TGTGCCAGTAGTATAGGAGCGGGAGGGCTCTTATACGATGAGCAGTTCTTC CASSIGAGGLLYDEQFF
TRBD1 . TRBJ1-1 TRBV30 TGTGCCTGGAGTCTCGGACAGGGAACTGACACTGAAGCTTTCTTT CAWSLGQGTDTEAFF
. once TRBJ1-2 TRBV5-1 TGCGCCAGCAGCTTGGACTCCTATGGCTACACCTTC CASSLDSYGYTF
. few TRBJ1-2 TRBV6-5 TGTGCCAGCAGCCAACAGTTAAACTATGGCTACACCTTC CASSQQLNYGYTF
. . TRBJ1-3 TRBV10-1 TGCGCCAGCAAGGCAGCAGGCTCTGGAAACACCATATATTTT CASKAAGSGNTIYF
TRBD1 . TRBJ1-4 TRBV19 TGTGCCAGTAGTATGGGCCCTCGACAGGGGATAAAAAAACTGTTTTTT CASSMGPRQGIKKLFF
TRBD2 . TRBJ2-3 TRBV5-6 TGTGCCAGCAGCTTGGTGTCTAGCGGGAGTGGATGGGATACGCAGTATTTT CASSLVSSGSGWDTQYF
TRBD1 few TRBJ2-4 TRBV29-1 TGCAGCGTTGAAGATCCCGGGACAGATGGAGGTCAACTAAACATTCAGTACTTC CSVEDPGTDGGQLNIQYF
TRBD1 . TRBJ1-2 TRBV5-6 TGTGCCAGCAGCGTGGGGGACAGTCTTAACTATGGCTACACCTTC CASSVGDSLNYGYTF
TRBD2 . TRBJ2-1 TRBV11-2 TGTGCCAGCAGTTGGACTAGATACAATGAGCAGTTCTTC CASSWTRYNEQFF
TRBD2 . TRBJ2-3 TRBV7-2 TGTGCCAGCAGCTTAGACGGGGGGGCCCAAGATACGCAGTATTTT CASSLDGGAQDTQYF
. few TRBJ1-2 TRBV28 TGTGCCAGCAGTTTAGGGGGCCGAACAAACTATGGCTACACCTTC CASSLGGRTNYGYTF
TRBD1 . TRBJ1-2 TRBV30 TGTGCCTGGAGCCGGGGACAGAACTATGGCTACACCTTC CAWSRGQNYGYTF
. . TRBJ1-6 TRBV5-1 TGCGCCAGCAGCTCAGCGGGCCTAGGGCGAAATTCACCCCTCCACTTT CASSSAGLGRNSPLHF
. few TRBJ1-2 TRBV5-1 TGCGCCAGCAGCTTGGCGTTGACAGTTGGTGGCTACACCTTC CASSLALTVGGYTF
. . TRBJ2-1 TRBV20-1 TGCAGTGCTAGTGGGACTGGAGATGAGCAGTTCTTC CSASGTGDEQFF
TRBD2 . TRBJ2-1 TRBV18 TGTGCCAGCTCACCGGGACTAGCGGAGAAGTTCTTC CASSPGLAEKFF
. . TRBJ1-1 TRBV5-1 TGCGCCAGCAGCTTCTCCCCATCCCAGGCGGGGTTGTTCTCTGAAGCTTTCTTT CASSFSPSQAGLFSEAFF
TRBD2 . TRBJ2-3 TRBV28 TGTGCCAGCAGTTTTGGGACTAGCGGGAGTCGCACAGATACGCAGTATTTT CASSFGTSGSRTDTQYF
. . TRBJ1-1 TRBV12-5 TGTGCTAGTGGACCATTTGGTGGGGGGACTGAAGCTTTCTTT CASGPFGGGTEAFF
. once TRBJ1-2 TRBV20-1 TGCAGTGCTAGTATCCGGGTTCCCTATGGCTACACCTTC CSASIRVPYGYTF
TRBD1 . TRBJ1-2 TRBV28 TGTGCCAGCAGCCTGGGGACAGGGAACTATGGCTACACCTTC CASSLGTGNYGYTF
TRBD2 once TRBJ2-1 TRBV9 TGTGCCAGCAGCTATATTTCGGGACTAGCGGGAGGCAATGAGCAGTTCTTC CASSYISGLAGGNEQFF
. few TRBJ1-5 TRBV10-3 TGTGCCATCAGTGTCGCCCGAGATGCAAATCAGCCCCAGCATTTT CAISVARDANQPQHF
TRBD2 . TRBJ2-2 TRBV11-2 TGTGCCAGCAGCTTAAGAAGGGGGCTAGCGGGAGGGGTCACCGGGGAGCTGTTTTTT CASSLRRGLAGGVTGELFF
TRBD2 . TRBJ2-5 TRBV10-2 TGCGCCAGCAGTGGAGGGACTAGCGGGGGCACGGCCCAGTACTTC CASSGGTSGGTAQYF
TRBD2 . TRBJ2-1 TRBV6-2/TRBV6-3 TGTGCCAGCAGTTTATTGACTAGCGGGAGACAATACAATGAGCAGTTCTTC CASSLLTSGRQYNEQFF
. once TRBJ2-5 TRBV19 TGTGCCAGTAGTATAGGGGGAGTACAAGAGACCCAGTACTTC CASSIGGVQETQYF
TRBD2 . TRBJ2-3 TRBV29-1 TGCAGCGTTGTGGGTATCCTAGCGGGAGATTATACGCAGTATTTT CSVVGILAGDYTQYF
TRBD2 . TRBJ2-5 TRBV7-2 TGTGCCAGCAGCTTAGCGAGCGGGGGGGGGTACTATCAAGAGACCCAGTACTTC CASSLASGGGYYQETQYF
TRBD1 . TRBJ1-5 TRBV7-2 TGTGCCAGCAGCTTATACAGGGGGCCGAATCAGCCCCAGCATTTT CASSLYRGPNQPQHF
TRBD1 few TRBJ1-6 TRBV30 TGTGCCTGGAGTGGGACAGGGAATTCACCCCTCCACTTT CAWSGTGNSPLHF
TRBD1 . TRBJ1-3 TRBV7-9 TGTGCCAGCAGCAAAGCCGGGACAGGGGCAAACACCATATATTTT CASSKAGTGANTIYF
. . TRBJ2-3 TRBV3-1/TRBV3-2 TGTGCCAGCAGCCAAGATCAAGGGGCCGGTGGCACAGATACGCAGTATTTT CASSQDQGAGGTDTQYF